The 23 T cell receptor beta chains given below trace back to one sample, sequenced in a study of regulatory T cells in long-lasting Graves disease. Time point denoted: newly diagnosed GD, antithyroid drugs for less than 3 months. The authors made the TCR library using RNA they extracted from PBMCs. The authors built TCR beta libraries using iRepertoire HTBI primers and Arm-PCR of CDR3 regions. TCRdb fed the multiplex PCR reads into MiXCR, producing one record per CDR3 protein. The sample has 400,000 to 450,000 distinct CDR3 sequences, 15% seen once. These data were likewise used in another study, on T cells in Graves' hyperthyroidism and ophthalmopathy.

Source: peripheral blood mononuclear cells (PBMCs), taken at new diagnosis, from a patient treated with antithyroid drugs. These receptors all stem from a woman aged 25 to 39 with Graves disease.

This clonotype showed up many times. The V gene is TRBV7-2, the J gene TRBJ2-1, with 8 bases identical to TRBD2. The CDR3 extends over 20 amino acids. After removal of 1 base from V and 8 bases from J, the junction contained 22 bases not matched to a gene. Germline V gene lookup returns CDR1 SGHTA and CDR2 FQGNSA. The CDR3 spells CASSLGERRASGYPRDEQFF. The CDR3 coding sequence is TGTGCCAGCAGCTTAGGAGAACGAAGGGCTAGCGGGTACCCGAGGGATGAGCAGTTCTTC. The complete variable domain, with remaining parts taken from reference TRBV7-2 and TRBJ2-1, reads GAGVSQSPSNKVTEKGKDVELRCDPISGHTALYWYRQSLGQGLEFLIYFQGNSAPDKSGLPSDRFSAERTGGSVSTLTIQRTQQEDSAVYLCASSLGERRASGYPRDEQFFGPGTRLTVL.

The sample holds many counts of this clonotype. The V and J genes are TRBV13 and TRBJ2-5; 9 positions match TRBD1. The junction had 10 bases not matched to a gene; V was cut back by 4 bases and J by 1 base. The CDR3 has 17 amino acids. From germline, CDR1 is PRHDT and CDR2 FYEKMQ (reference sequence). CDR3 region: CASSSTGQGIPQETQYF. The DNA of the CDR3 is TGTGCCAGCAGCTCCACAGGACAGGGGATTCCCCAAGAGACCCAGTACTTC.

This clonotype was counted at least ten times. V gene TRBV9 combines with J gene TRBJ2-2, with 8 bases lining up with TRBD2. V lost 4 bases and J lost 7; bases outside the gene matches: 6. The CDR3 consists of 14 residues. Germline assignment: CDR1 SGDLS and CDR2 YYNGEE. Here the CDR3 DNA reads TGTGCCAGCAGCCCGACTAGCGCGGACGGGGAGCTGTTTTTT. It yields the protein CASSPTSADGELFF.

This clonotype showed up many times. This chain uses TRBV29-1 with TRBJ2-3; D is possibly TRBD1 (7 bases). This CDR3 region has 16 residues. From germline, CDR1 is SQVTM and CDR2 ANQGSEA. V lost 4 bases, J lost 1 base, and 18 bases lay in between. CDR3: CSVGRGRKSGTDTQYF. In DNA form, the CDR3 reads TGCAGCGTTGGGAGGGGGCGTAAGAGCGGCACAGATACGCAGTATTTT.

This clonotype was detected ten times or more. The chain couples TRBV29-1 to TRBJ1-2; D unclear. The germline V gene has CDR1 SQVTM and CDR2 ANQGSEA. The V and J ends lost 1 base and 4 bases respectively, with 13 bases between them. The CDR3 loop spans 14 amino acids. In DNA form, the CDR3 reads TGCAGCGTTGAAGGCGCAGTAGACTTCTATGGCTACACCTTC. This codes for CSVEGAVDFYGYTF.

At least ten counts were recorded for this clonotype. This chain uses TRBV28 with TRBJ2-1; TRBD1 matches at 10 bases. Germline loops: CDR1 MDHEN, CDR2 SYDVKM. The CDR3 has 15 residues. V lost 2 bases to trimming and J lost 5 bases; unmatched junction nucleotides: 3. The chain's CDR3 is CASSLIGQGDNEQFF. CDR3 bases: TGTGCCAGCAGTTTAATAGGACAGGGGGACAATGAGCAGTTCTTC.

This clonotype was seen repeatedly, ten times or more. The rearrangement links TRBV12-3 or TRBV12-4 to TRBJ2-7; D gene unclear. V dropped 3 bases and J dropped 4 bases, with 10 bases sitting between them. CDR3 length: 13 residues. The CDR3 DNA is TGTGCCAGCAGTTTTGTCGAGCAATACGAGCAGTACTTC. Translated: CASSFVEQYEQYF.

This clonotype has a count of ten or more. The CDR3 bases are TGTGCCAGCTCACCGCTCCCCCCGGACCAAGAGACCCAGTACTTC. Translated, it gives CASSPLPPDQETQYF. The chain uses TRBV18 and TRBJ2-5; D gene unclear. From germline, CDR1 is KGHSH and CDR2 LQKENI. CDR3 length: 15 residues. V lost 3 bases and J lost 0, with 11 bases in between.

This clonotype occurred a few times. V usage is TRBV27 and J usage is TRBJ1-1; D is perhaps TRBD1 (5 bases). V gave up 3 bases and J gave up 0 bases, with 11 bases separating them. Germline loops: CDR1 MNHEY, CDR2 SMNVEV (reference sequence). The CDR3 extends over 15 amino acids. The CDR3 region has the DNA TGTGCCAGCAGTTTTGGGGCGGGAATGAACACTGAAGCTTTCTTT. Protein: CASSFGAGMNTEAFF.

This clonotype has at least ten counts. This chain connects TRBV5-1 to TRBJ2-1; D uncertain. Germline-derived CDR1 and CDR2 are SGHRS and YFSETQ. Trimming cost V 2 bases and J 1 base, with 13 bases left between them. The CDR3 is 16 amino acids. The CDR3 reads CASSFMRLGSYNEQFF. CDR3 coding DNA: TGCGCCAGCAGCTTTATGCGGTTAGGGTCCTACAATGAGCAGTTCTTC.

This clonotype was seen repeatedly, ten times or more. J is TRBJ2-1 and V is TRBV12-3 or TRBV12-4, with D possibly TRBD2 on 5 matching bases. Trimming took 0 bases from V and 5 from J, leaving 14 bases between them. CDR3 size: 16 residues. The DNA for the CDR3 is TGTGCCAGCAGTTTAGCGCGTGCGGGCCACCACAATGAGCAGTTCTTC. Encoded protein: CASSLARAGHHNEQFF.

This clonotype turned up a few times. The CDR3 region has the DNA TGCAGTGCTAGAGATGGGGACAGGGGGCTTGGCACTGAAGCTTTCTTT. The encoded protein is CSARDGDRGLGTEAFF. V is TRBV20-1 and J is TRBJ1-1; TRBD1 matches 12 bases. The CDR3 is 16 residues long. Germline V CDR1 and CDR2: DFQATT, SNEGSKA (reference sequence). Losses at the gene ends were 0 bases for V and 4 bases for J; bases not matched to a gene: 6.

The genes are TRBV7-3 and TRBJ1-5; no reliable D call. This CDR3 region has 12 residues. The V end was cut by 2 bases, the J end by 9 bases, with 8 bases between. From germline, CDR1 is SGHTA and CDR2 FQGTGA. CDR3 loop: CASSLDLRPQHF. The CDR3 DNA reads as TGTGCCAGCAGCTTAGATCTTAGGCCCCAGCATTTT.

This clonotype occurred many times. The chain has TRBV29-1 and TRBJ1-5; unclear D gene. From germline, CDR1 is SQVTM and CDR2 ANQGSEA. V was trimmed by 4 bases and J by 5 bases, leaving 12 bases between them. The CDR3 length is 13 residues. The CDR3 DNA reads as TGCAGCGTTGGCGGGTCCGGGGATCAGCCCCAGCATTTT. This encodes CSVGGSGDQPQHF.

Notes on this clonotype: This may stem from a read error, because a much larger clone lies one nucleotide away. The chain uses TRBV6-5 and TRBJ2-2, with a weak D call TRBD1 (5 bases). In germline, CDR1 is MNHEY, CDR2 SVGAGI. V lost 4 bases and J lost 1, with 19 bases in between. This CDR3 region has 18 residues. CDR3 in DNA: TGTGCCAGCAGTTTGTCAGGTCAGGGAAGAGGGAACACCGGGGAGCTGTTTTTT. Translated, it gives CASSLSGQGRGNTGELFF.

On this clonotype: A much larger clone is a single base away; this may be a read error. This chain joins TRBV5-1 and TRBJ1-1; TRBD1 is a possible D gene (5 bases). With 0 bases removed from V and 3 bases from J, the gap between germline ends came to 15 bases. CDR1 and CDR2 from the germline V gene are SGHRS and YFSETQ. This CDR3 has 16 residues. DNA of the CDR3: TGCGCCAGCAGCTTGGCCCCGGCAGGGCCCGACACTGAAGCTTTCTTT. Its translation: CASSLAPAGPDTEAFF.

This clonotype was seen repeatedly, ten times or more. The V call is TRBV20-1, the J call TRBJ2-2, with 11 positions matching TRBD2. Trimming cost V 3 bases and J 4 bases; bases outside gene matches: 7. This CDR3 spans 16 amino acids. Germline V CDR1 and CDR2: DFQATT, SNEGSKA (reference sequence). This CDR3 is CSASRLAGGGTGELFF. The CDR3 region has the DNA TGCAGTGCTAGTAGGCTAGCGGGAGGTGGCACCGGGGAGCTGTTTTTT.

Only a few counts were recorded for this clonotype. This rearrangement joins TRBV19 to TRBJ2-1; 7 positions agree with TRBD2. The V and J ends lost 2 bases and 2 bases, in that order; junction bases with no gene match: 3. The CDR3 is 15 amino acids. CDR1 LNHDA and CDR2 SQIVND come from the germline V gene (reference sequence). This CDR3 reads CASSISGGAYNEQFF. The CDR3 DNA follows: TGTGCCAGTAGTATAAGTGGGGGGGCCTACAATGAGCAGTTCTTC.

This sequence joins TRBV13 and TRBJ2-5, with TRBD1 identical over 9 bases. The trim removed 5 bases at V and 4 bases at J, leaving 17 bases unmatched. The V gene's germline CDR1 is PRHDT and CDR2 FYEKMQ (reference sequence). This CDR3 spans 18 amino acids. The CDR3 DNA follows: TGTGCCAGCAGCCAAAGGACCCTTGACAGGGGGTCTGGAGAGACCCAGTACTTC. The encoded protein is CASSQRTLDRGSGETQYF.

This clonotype has only a few counts. One end of the junction does not line up with germline, which may come from a read error. The rearrangement links TRBV12-3 or TRBV12-4 to TRBJ1-2, with TRBD1 as a possible D gene (5 bases). This CDR3 comprises 17 residues. The CDR3 nucleotides read TGTGCCAACAGTTCATCGGGACCCCGATACGCTAACTATGGCTACACCTTC. Translating it yields CANSSSGPRYANYGYTF.

This clonotype has just a few counts. The rearrangement links TRBV5-1 to TRBJ2-3; D remains unclear. The germline CDR1 and CDR2 sequences are SGHRS and YFSETQ. The length of the CDR3 is 15 residues. Trimming removed 4 bases from V and 4 bases from J, with 16 bases in between. CDR3 in DNA: TGCGCCAGCAGCAGATACAATGGATCCCCAGATACGCAGTATTTT. Its translation is CASSRYNGSPDTQYF. Using reference TRBV5-1 and TRBJ2-3 for the parts outside the CDR3, the full variable domain is KAGVTQTPRYLIKTRGQQVTLSCSPISGHRSVSWYQQTPGQGLQFLFEYFSETQRNKGNFPGRFSGRQFSNSRSEMNVSTLELGDSALYLCASSRYNGSPDTQYFGPGTRLTVL.

The genes are TRBV30 and TRBJ2-7; D may correspond to TRBD1 or TRBD2 (5 bases each). V was cut by 6 bases and J by 7 bases, with 13 bases left in between. CDR3 length: 11 residues. CDR1 and CDR2 from the germline V gene are GTSNPN and SVGIG (reference sequence). The CDR3 sequence is CACREGPEQYF. CDR3 in DNA: TGTGCCTGTCGTGAGGGGCCTGAGCAGTACTTC.

This clonotype was seen repeatedly, ten times or more. The chain couples TRBV11-3 to TRBJ2-1; 8 bases map to TRBD2. This CDR3 comprises 15 residues. Unmatched junction bases numbered 9, after V lost 4 bases and J lost 7 bases. Germline V gene sequence: CDR1 SGHNT, CDR2 YENEEA. The DNA of the CDR3 is TGTGCCAGCAGCTCGCGGGAGGCTGGGAGTAATGAGCAGTTCTTC. It encodes CASSSREAGSNEQFF. The full variable domain, with the rest looked up from reference TRBV11-3 and TRBJ2-1, is EAGVVQSPRYKIIEKKQPVAFWCNPISGHNTLYWYLQNLGQGPELLIRYENEEAVDDSQLPKDRFSAERLKGVDSTLKIQPAELGDSAVYLCASSSREAGSNEQFFGPGTRLTVL.